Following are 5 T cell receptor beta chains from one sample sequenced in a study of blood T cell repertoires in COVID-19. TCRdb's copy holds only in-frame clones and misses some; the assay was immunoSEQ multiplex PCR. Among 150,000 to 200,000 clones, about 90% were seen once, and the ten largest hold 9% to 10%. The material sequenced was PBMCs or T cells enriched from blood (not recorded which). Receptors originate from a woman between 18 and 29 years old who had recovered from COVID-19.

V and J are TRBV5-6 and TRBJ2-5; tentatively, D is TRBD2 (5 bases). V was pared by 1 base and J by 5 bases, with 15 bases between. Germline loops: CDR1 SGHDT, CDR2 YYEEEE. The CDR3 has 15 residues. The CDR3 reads CASSLWAGGRETQYF. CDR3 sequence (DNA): TGTGCCAGCAGCTTGTGGGCGGGCGGTAGGGAGACCCAGTACTTC.

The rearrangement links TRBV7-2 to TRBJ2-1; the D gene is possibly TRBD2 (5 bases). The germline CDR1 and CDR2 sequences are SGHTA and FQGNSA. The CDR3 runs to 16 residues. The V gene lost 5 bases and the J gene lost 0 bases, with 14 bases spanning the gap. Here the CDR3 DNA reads TGTGCCAGCAGCCCCCAACTAGGGAGCTCCTACAATGAGCAGTTCTTC. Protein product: CASSPQLGSSYNEQFF.

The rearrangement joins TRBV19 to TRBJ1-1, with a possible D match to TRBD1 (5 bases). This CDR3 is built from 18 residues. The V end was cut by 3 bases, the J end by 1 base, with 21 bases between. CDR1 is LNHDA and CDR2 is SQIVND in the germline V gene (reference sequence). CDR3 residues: CASSIEGVFGFRNTEAFF. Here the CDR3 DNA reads TGTGCCAGTAGTATCGAAGGGGTCTTCGGGTTCCGGAACACTGAAGCTTTCTTT.

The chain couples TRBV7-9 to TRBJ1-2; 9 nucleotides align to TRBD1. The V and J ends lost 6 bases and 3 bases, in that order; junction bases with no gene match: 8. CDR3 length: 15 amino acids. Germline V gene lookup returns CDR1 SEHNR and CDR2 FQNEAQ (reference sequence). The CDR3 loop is CASRRLDRGYYGYTF. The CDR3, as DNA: TGTGCCAGCAGACGCCTCGACAGGGGGTACTATGGCTACACCTTC.

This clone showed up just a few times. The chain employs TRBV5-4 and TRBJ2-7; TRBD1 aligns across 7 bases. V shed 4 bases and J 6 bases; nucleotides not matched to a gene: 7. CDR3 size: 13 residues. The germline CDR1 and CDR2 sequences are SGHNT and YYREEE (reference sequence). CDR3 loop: CASSLGTAPEQYF. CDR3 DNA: TGTGCCAGCAGCCTGGGGACAGCTCCCGAGCAGTACTTC.